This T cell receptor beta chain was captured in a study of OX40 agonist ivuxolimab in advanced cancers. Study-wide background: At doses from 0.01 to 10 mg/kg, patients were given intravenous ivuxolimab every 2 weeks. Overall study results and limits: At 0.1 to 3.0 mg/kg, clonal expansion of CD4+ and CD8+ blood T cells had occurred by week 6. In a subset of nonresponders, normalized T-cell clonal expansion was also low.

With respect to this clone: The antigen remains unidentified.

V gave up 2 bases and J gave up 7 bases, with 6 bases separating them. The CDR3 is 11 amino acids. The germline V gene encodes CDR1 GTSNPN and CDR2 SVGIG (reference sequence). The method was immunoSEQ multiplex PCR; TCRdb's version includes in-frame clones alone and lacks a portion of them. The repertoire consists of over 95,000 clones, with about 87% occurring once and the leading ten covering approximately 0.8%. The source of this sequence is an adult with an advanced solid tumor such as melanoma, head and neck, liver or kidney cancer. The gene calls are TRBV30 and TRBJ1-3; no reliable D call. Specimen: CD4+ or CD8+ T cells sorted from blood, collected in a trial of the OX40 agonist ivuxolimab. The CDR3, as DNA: TGTGCCTGGAGTATTGGCAACACCATATATTTT. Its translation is CAWSIGNTIYF.